This T cell receptor (beta chain) was captured by sequencing in a study of blood T cell repertoires in COVID-19. Overall study: COVID-19 samples collected from the United States, Italy and Spain covered acute and convalescent phases.

Original methodology: Estimated nucleated cell counts came from reference gene primer amplification. Repertoires were generated with immunoSEQ multiplex PCR, while TCRdb's copy carries only in-frame clones and drops some. From that table come the V and J calls and clone size; the DNA was used to work out D and trimming. The sample holds 180,000 or so clones, about 91% seen once. Trimming cost V 2 bases and J 7 bases, with 3 bases left between them. This CDR3 is 11 amino acids long. CDR1 is LGHNA, CDR2 YNFKEQ, per germline. What was sequenced was peripheral blood. The chain employs TRBV4-2 and TRBJ2-1, with no clear D. This TCR was sampled from a woman aged 45-65 years with acute or convalescent COVID-19. In nucleotides, the CDR3 is TGTGCCAGCAGCCAAACTAATGAGCAGTTCTTC. Amino acids: CASSQTNEQFF.